The 8 T cell receptor beta chains reported below all come from one sample, sequenced in a study of regulatory T cells in long-lasting Graves disease. Time point specified: newly diagnosed GD, antithyroid drugs for less than 3 months. PBMC RNA was the source of the TCR library. Library construction for TCR beta used iRepertoire HTBI primers and Arm-PCR of CDR3 regions. MiXCR was run by TCRdb on the multiplex PCR reads, yielding one entry per CDR3 protein. This sample carries 360,000 or so distinct CDR3 sequences, about a sixth of them seen once, and the ten largest clones take around 20%. The sample was also reused in another study, on T cells in Graves' hyperthyroidism and ophthalmopathy.

The sample consisted of peripheral blood mononuclear cells (PBMCs), taken at new diagnosis, from a patient treated with antithyroid drugs. Receptors were obtained from a woman between 18 and 30 years old with Graves disease.

This clonotype occurred a few times. The rearrangement uses TRBV7-8 and TRBJ2-1, with D possibly matching TRBD1 (6 bases). From germline, CDR1 is SGHVS and CDR2 FQNEAQ. V lost 1 base and J 6 bases, leaving 16 bases between the germline ends. This CDR3 spans 16 amino acids. In nucleotides, the CDR3 is TGTGCCAGCAGCTTAGGGTCCAGGGGCCCAAGCAATGAGCAGTTCTTC. It codes for CASSLGSRGPSNEQFF.

The chain is built from TRBV5-1 and TRBJ2-3; D gene uncertain. V gave up 5 bases and J gave up 2 bases, with 15 bases separating them. The CDR3 runs to 15 residues. Germline assignment: CDR1 SGHRS and CDR2 YFSETQ. This CDR3 reads CASSLAGTHTDTQYF. As DNA, the CDR3 is TGCGCCAGCAGTTTAGCCGGCACCCACACAGATACGCAGTATTTT.

At least ten counts were recorded for this clonotype. J is TRBJ2-1 and V is TRBV2; possibly TRBD2 for D (5 bases). This CDR3 region has 15 residues. Deletions cut 6 bases from V and 7 bases from J, with 19 bases between. Germline-derived CDR1 and CDR2 are SNHLY and FYNNEI. CDR3 residues: CASSSRLGSWNEQFF. The CDR3 region has the DNA TGTGCCAGCAGCAGCCGGTTGGGGAGTTGGAATGAGCAGTTCTTC.

V gene TRBV7-2 combines with J gene TRBJ1-3; D is undetermined. The CDR3 has 16 residues. Germline V lookup: CDR1 SGHTA, CDR2 FQGNSA. V lost 2 bases and J 2 bases, leaving 13 bases between the germline ends. The CDR3 region has the DNA TGTGCCAGCAGCTTATCGATGTTTGTTCCTGGAAACACCATATATTTT. This sequence encodes CASSLSMFVPGNTIYF.

This clonotype showed up many times. The CDR3 DNA reads TGTGCCTGGAGATTTGGGACAGGCGAATACAATGAGCAGTTCTTC. Translated: CAWRFGTGEYNEQFF. V is TRBV30 and J is TRBJ2-1, with TRBD1 matching 8 bases. Germline V gives CDR1 GTSNPN, CDR2 SVGIG (reference sequence). V trimming: 3 bases; J trimming: 4 bases; junction bases outside the gene matches: 8. The CDR3 consists of 15 residues.

The chain couples TRBV12-3 or TRBV12-4 to TRBJ1-1, with a weak D call TRBD1 (6 bases). CDR3 length equals 17 residues. V lost 1 base and J 1 base, leaving 16 bases between the germline ends. The CDR3 here is CASSLGMGGGRNTEAFF. The CDR3 nucleotides read TGTGCCAGCAGTTTAGGGATGGGGGGCGGGCGGAACACTGAAGCTTTCTTT.

This clonotype was detected many times. The V and J genes are TRBV11-3 and TRBJ2-7; the match to TRBD2 covers 8 bases. CDR3 length: 14 amino acids. Germline lookup yields CDR1 SGHNT and CDR2 YENEEA. Trimming cost V 5 bases and J 5 bases; bases outside gene matches: 8. In DNA, the CDR3 is TGTGCCAGCAGCCGAGGGGGGACTAGTCACGAGCAGTACTTC. Residues: CASSRGGTSHEQYF.

This clonotype was found many times. This sequence joins TRBV28 and TRBJ2-7, with D hard to call. Between the trimmed V and J ends, which lost 10 bases and 2 bases, there was a span of 9 bases. Germline lookup yields CDR1 MDHEN and CDR2 SYDVKM. This CDR3 has 11 amino acids. The DNA for the CDR3 is TGTGCCACCGACACTACCTACGAGCAGTACTTC. Its protein is CATDTTYEQYF.